This T cell receptor beta chain was recovered during a study of shared clonotypes between healthy human individuals. The data were produced by immunoSEQ multiplex PCR, yet TCRdb's version contains in-frame clones alone and is incomplete. The data show under 1,100,000 clones, 78% seen once. Sequencing was performed on memory CD4+ T cells from PBMCs. Subset noted: CD45RA-negative fraction. The sequence was collected from a man younger than 35 in good health. Some clones in this sample may be carry-over from other donors' samples.

The CDR3 DNA follows: TGTGCCAGCAGACCCCAAAAGCCTCCCTTCTACGAGCAGTACTTC. It encodes CASRPQKPPFYEQYF. The V call is TRBV6-6, the J call TRBJ2-7, with no clear D. This CDR3 is built from 15 residues. Germline CDR1 reads MNHNY; CDR2 reads SVGAGI (reference sequence). Between the trimmed V and J ends, which lost 6 bases and 3 bases, there was a span of 18 bases.